The rows below give T cell receptor beta chains drawn from one sample of a study of early stage breast cancer tumors. Method: immunoSEQ multiplex PCR; TCRdb's copy keeps in-frame clones and lacks some. The sample includes more than 13,000 clones, about four fifths seen only once; the top ten take around 7.6%. Sequencing was performed on normal breast tissue next to the tumor. The receptors here all came from a person in their fifties with breast cancer. The CDR3 runs from the conserved cysteine through the conserved F or W. A D gene is named only where the DNA matches it firmly. Clone size, where shown, is once, few, many, or a class for clones that have expanded.

CDR3	DNA	size	J	D	V
CASSDGGWAIGHEQYF	TGTGCCAGCAGTGATGGGGGATGGGCCATCGGGCACGAGCAGTACTTC	once	TRBJ2-7	-	TRBV25-1
CASSVAAGDMGYEQYF	TGTGCCAGCAGCGTAGCCGCAGGTGATATGGGCTACGAGCAGTACTTC	few	TRBJ2-7	-	TRBV9
CASSLWARTYEQYF	TGTGCCAGCAGTTTATGGGCCAGGACTTACGAGCAGTACTTC	-	TRBJ2-7	-	TRBV28
CASSLVGNFQETQYF	TGTGCCAGCAGCTTAGTCGGAAACTTCCAAGAGACCCAGTACTTC	once	TRBJ2-5	-	TRBV7-2
CASSPGQGPNTEAFF	TGTGCCAGCAGCCCCGGACAGGGACCGAACACTGAAGCTTTCTTT	-	TRBJ1-1	TRBD1	TRBV7-9
CASSAARQGAYGANVLTF	TGTGCCAGCAGCGCCGCCAGACAGGGGGCGTATGGGGCCAACGTCCTGACTTTC	-	TRBJ2-6	TRBD1	TRBV9
CASGGQGMGEQYF	TGTGCCAGCGGAGGACAGGGGATGGGAGAGCAGTACTTC	few	TRBJ2-7	TRBD1	TRBV2
CASSGGAVANEQYF	TGTGCCAGTAGCGGGGGGGCCGTCGCGAACGAGCAGTACTTC	-	TRBJ2-7	TRBD2	TRBV5-4
CASSLGEATNEKLFF	TGTGCCAGCAGCTTAGGTGAAGCAACTAATGAAAAACTGTTTTTT	-	TRBJ1-4	-	TRBV13
CASSFYGRGPDTQYF	TGTGCCAGCAGCTTCTATGGCAGGGGGCCAGATACGCAGTATTTT	-	TRBJ2-3	TRBD1	TRBV11-2
CASSLGTADTQYF	TGTGCCAGCAGCTTAGGTACAGCAGATACGCAGTATTTT	-	TRBJ2-3	-	TRBV7-8
CASGLEENTEAFF	TGTGCTAGTGGTTTGGAAGAGAACACTGAAGCTTTCTTT	-	TRBJ1-1	-	TRBV12-5
CASSSGQLGQPQHF	TGCGCCAGCAGCTCGGGACAGCTCGGCCAGCCCCAGCATTTT	-	TRBJ1-5	TRBD1	TRBV5-1
CASSLVGNSPLHF	TGCGCCAGCAGCTTGGTTGGTAATTCACCCCTCCACTTT	-	TRBJ1-6	-	TRBV5-1
CASSLKGHEQYF	TGTGCCAGCAGCTTAAAGGGTCATGAGCAGTACTTC	few	TRBJ2-7	-	TRBV7-2
CASSAGLAGGLVETQYF	TGTGCCAGCAGCGCAGGACTAGCGGGAGGGTTGGTCGAGACCCAGTACTTC	-	TRBJ2-5	TRBD2	TRBV7-2
CASSTLLSYNEQFF	TGTGCCTCCTCTACGCTACTCTCCTACAATGAGCAGTTCTTC	few	TRBJ2-1	-	TRBV28
CASSFQRGGSVAQYF	TGTGCCAGCAGCTTTCAGCGGGGGGGCTCTGTGGCGCAGTATTTT	-	TRBJ2-3	TRBD2	TRBV11-2